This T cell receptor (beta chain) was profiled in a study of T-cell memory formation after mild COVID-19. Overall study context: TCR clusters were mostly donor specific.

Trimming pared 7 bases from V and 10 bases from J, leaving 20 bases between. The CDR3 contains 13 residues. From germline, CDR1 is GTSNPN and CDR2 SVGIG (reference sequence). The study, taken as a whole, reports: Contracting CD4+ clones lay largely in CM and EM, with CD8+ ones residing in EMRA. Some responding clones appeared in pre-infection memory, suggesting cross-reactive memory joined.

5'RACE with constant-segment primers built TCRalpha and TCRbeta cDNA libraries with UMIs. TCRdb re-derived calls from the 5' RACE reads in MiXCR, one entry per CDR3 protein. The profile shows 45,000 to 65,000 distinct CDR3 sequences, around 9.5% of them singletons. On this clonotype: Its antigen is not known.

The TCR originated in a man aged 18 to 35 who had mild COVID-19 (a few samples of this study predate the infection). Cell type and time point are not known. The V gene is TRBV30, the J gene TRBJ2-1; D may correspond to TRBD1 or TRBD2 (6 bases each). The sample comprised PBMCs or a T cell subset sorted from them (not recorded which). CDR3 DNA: TGTGCCTCCGATGGGGGGCTGCGAGGGGAGCAGTTCTTC. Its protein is CASDGGLRGEQFF.